This T cell receptor (beta chain) was retrieved from a study of control samples from healthy donors and cancer patients. The CDR3 is 15 amino acids. V lost 5 bases, J lost 4 bases, and 5 bases stayed unmatched. Germline V gene lookup returns CDR1 MNHNY and CDR2 SVGAGI (reference sequence). Only in-frame clones appear in the TCRdb table, and some are missing; sequencing was by immunoSEQ multiplex PCR. The repertoire consists of approximately 190,000 clones, with about 90% occurring once and the leading ten covering 1.5% to 2%. This TCR derives from a young man in good health. The J gene is TRBJ1-6, the V gene TRBV6-6; 7 bases match TRBD1. The sample taken for sequencing was blood. The CDR3: CASSKDRIYNSPLHF. The CDR3 region has the DNA TGTGCCAGCAGTAAGGACAGGATATATAATTCACCCCTCCACTTT.